These 12 T cell receptor beta chains share one sample of origin, sequenced in a study of cytomegalovirus exposure and HLA in healthy donors. PCR employed 60 Vbeta and 13 Jbeta primers. Clones were read by immunoSEQ multiplex PCR, and TCRdb kept only the in-frame ones, dropping some. The sample has about 43,000 clones, about 72% seen once. Sequencing was performed on PBMCs. These receptors all come from a man in his thirties or forties in good health and CMV-seronegative.

The chain is built from TRBV9 and TRBJ1-5; D unclear. The CDR3 totals 13 residues. With 0 bases removed from V and 7 bases from J, the gap between germline ends came to 8 bases. Germline CDR1 reads SGDLS; CDR2 reads YYNGEE. The CDR3 region is CASSVGPEQPQHF. In DNA form, the CDR3 reads TGTGCCAGCAGCGTAGGCCCGGAGCAGCCCCAGCATTTT.

About this clone: The same CDR3 also results from other DNA sequences found in this sample. This chain joins TRBV7-6 and TRBJ2-3, with a tentative D call TRBD1 (6 bases). Per germline, CDR1 SGHVS and CDR2 FNYEAQ. The ends were cut back, 4 bases at V and 1 base at J, with 21 bases in the middle. The CDR3 runs to 18 residues. The CDR3 here is CASSSEFGDKERTDTQYF. The DNA of the CDR3 is TGTGCCAGCAGCTCAGAATTTGGGGACAAGGAACGCACAGATACGCAGTATTTT.

The chain carries TRBV29-1 and TRBJ2-2; possibly TRBD1 for D (7 bases). The CDR3 consists of 15 residues. In germline, CDR1 is SQVTM, CDR2 ANQGSEA. Trimming took off 6 bases at V and 4 bases at J, with 18 bases between the two ends. The chain's CDR3 is CSVQDRQGGTGELFF. The CDR3 coding sequence is TGCAGCGTCCAAGATAGACAGGGAGGCACCGGGGAGCTGTTTTTT.

The gene calls are TRBV9 and TRBJ1-1, with D uncertain. The V end lost 0 bases, the J end lost 5 bases, and 14 bases lay between the germline ends. This CDR3 has 15 amino acids. Germline V gene sequence: CDR1 SGDLS, CDR2 YYNGEE. The CDR3 spells CASSVASGGITEAFF. The CDR3 coding sequence is TGTGCCAGCAGCGTAGCGTCCGGCGGTATAACTGAAGCTTTCTTT.

This chain links TRBV19 with TRBJ2-3; 8 nucleotides align to TRBD1. Germline loops: CDR1 LNHDA, CDR2 SQIVND (reference sequence). The trim removed 3 bases at V and 0 bases at J, leaving 5 bases unmatched. The CDR3 consists of 16 residues. The CDR3 protein is CASSIGQGFSTDTQYF. Here the CDR3 DNA reads TGTGCCAGTAGTATTGGACAGGGCTTTAGCACAGATACGCAGTATTTT.

CDR3: CASSSKPGLLQETQYF. The CDR3 DNA is TGTGCCAGCAGCTCGAAACCTGGCCTGTTACAAGAGACCCAGTACTTC. This chain joins TRBV11-3 and TRBJ2-5; D remains ambiguous. V shed 4 bases and J shed 2 bases, with 17 bases lying between them. Germline-derived CDR1 and CDR2 are SGHNT and YENEEA. The CDR3 is made up of 16 amino acids. Full variable domain (remainder filled in from reference TRBV11-3 and TRBJ2-5): EAGVVQSPRYKIIEKKQPVAFWCNPISGHNTLYWYLQNLGQGPELLIRYENEEAVDDSQLPKDRFSAERLKGVDSTLKIQPAELGDSAVYLCASSSKPGLLQETQYFGPGTRLLVL.

The chain has TRBV7-2 and TRBJ2-1, with TRBD2 matching 7 bases. Germline lookup yields CDR1 SGHTA and CDR2 FQGNSA. The CDR3 has 15 amino acids. V shed 3 bases and J 7 bases; nucleotides not matched to a gene: 9. Here the CDR3 DNA reads TGTGCCAGCAGCTTTCGGCGGGGGAGTAAAAATGAGCAGTTCTTC. Protein sequence: CASSFRRGSKNEQFF.

The chain uses TRBV19 and TRBJ2-3; perhaps TRBD2 as D (6 bases). The CDR3 spans 15 residues. Trimming removed 11 bases from V and 0 bases from J, with 18 bases in between. Germline values: CDR1 LNHDA, CDR2 SQIVND (reference sequence). The CDR3 region has the DNA TGTGCCTCATCCAGTCGGGGGACGAGCACAGATACGCAGTATTTT. Protein: CASSSRGTSTDTQYF.

About this clone itself: The junction shows a germline mismatch at one end, possibly a read error. The V call is TRBV7-9, the J call TRBJ2-1, with 7 bases fitting TRBD1. Germline V CDR1 and CDR2: SEHNR, FQNEAQ (reference sequence). This CDR3 contains 15 residues. CDR3 amino acids: CSSNRLTGRKNEQFF. CDR3 DNA sequence: TGTTCCAGCAACCGTTTGACAGGGAGAAAGAATGAGCAGTTCTTC.

V gene TRBV2 combines with J gene TRBJ1-1, with 10 bases matching TRBD1. V gave up 5 bases and J gave up 0 bases; unmatched junction bases: 3. The CDR3 sequence is 15 residues long. CDR1 is SNHLY and CDR2 is FYNNEI in the germline V gene. The CDR3 loop is CASSRDRGMNTEAFF. CDR3 DNA: TGTGCCAGCAGTCGGGACAGGGGAATGAACACTGAAGCTTTCTTT.

CDR3 sequence (DNA): TGTGCCAGCAGCTTGGAGGGGGGGACAGATACGCAGTATTTT. Protein: CASSLEGGTDTQYF. The V and J genes are TRBV5-5 and TRBJ2-3; D possibly corresponds to TRBD2 (7 bases). Germline CDR1 and CDR2: SGHKS and YYEKEE (reference sequence). This CDR3 comprises 14 residues. Between the trimmed V and J ends, which lost 0 bases and 3 bases, there was a span of 8 bases.

The DNA of the CDR3 is TGTGCCAGCAGTCTAAGGGACAGGGCTACAGATACGCAGTATTTT. Translating gives CASSLRDRATDTQYF. This chain connects TRBV25-1 to TRBJ2-3; 9 nucleotides line up with TRBD1. J was trimmed by 3 bases and V by 5 bases; bases with no gene match: 6. The germline V gene encodes CDR1 MGHDK and CDR2 SYGVNS. The CDR3 is made up of 15 amino acids.